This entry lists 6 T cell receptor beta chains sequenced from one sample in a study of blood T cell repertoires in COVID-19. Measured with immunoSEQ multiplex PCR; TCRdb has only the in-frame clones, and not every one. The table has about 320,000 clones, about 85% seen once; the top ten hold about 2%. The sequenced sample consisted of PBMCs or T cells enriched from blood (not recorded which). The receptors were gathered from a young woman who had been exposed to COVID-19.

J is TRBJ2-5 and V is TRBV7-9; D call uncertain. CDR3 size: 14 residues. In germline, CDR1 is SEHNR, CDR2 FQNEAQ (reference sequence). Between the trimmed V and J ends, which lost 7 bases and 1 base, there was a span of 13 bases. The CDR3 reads CASTRSHSQETQYF. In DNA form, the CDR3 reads TGTGCCAGCACCCGTTCCCACAGCCAAGAGACCCAGTACTTC.

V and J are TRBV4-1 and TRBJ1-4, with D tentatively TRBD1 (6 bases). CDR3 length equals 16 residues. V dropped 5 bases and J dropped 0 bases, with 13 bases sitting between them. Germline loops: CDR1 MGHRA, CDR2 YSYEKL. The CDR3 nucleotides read TGCGCCAGCAGCTCGCCGAGACAGGCAACTAATGAAAAACTGTTTTTT. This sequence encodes CASSSPRQATNEKLFF.

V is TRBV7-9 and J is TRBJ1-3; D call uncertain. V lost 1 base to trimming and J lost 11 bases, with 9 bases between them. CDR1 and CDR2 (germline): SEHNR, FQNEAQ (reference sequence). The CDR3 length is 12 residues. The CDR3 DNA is TGTGCCAGCAGCTTAGGGGCAGGATCCATATATTTT. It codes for CASSLGAGSIYF. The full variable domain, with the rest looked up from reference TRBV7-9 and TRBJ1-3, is DTGVSQNPRHKITKRGQNVTFRCDPISEHNRLYWYRQTLGQGPEFLTYFQNEAQLEKSRLLSDRFSAERPKGSFSTLEIQRTEQGDSAMYLCASSLGAGSIYFGEGSWLTVV.

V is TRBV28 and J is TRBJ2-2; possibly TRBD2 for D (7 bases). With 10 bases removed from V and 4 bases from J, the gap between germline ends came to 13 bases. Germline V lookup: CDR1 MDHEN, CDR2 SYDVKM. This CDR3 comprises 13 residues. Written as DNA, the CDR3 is TGTGCCACCCGGAGGGGGGGCACCGGGGAGCTGTTTTTT. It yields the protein CATRRGGTGELFF.

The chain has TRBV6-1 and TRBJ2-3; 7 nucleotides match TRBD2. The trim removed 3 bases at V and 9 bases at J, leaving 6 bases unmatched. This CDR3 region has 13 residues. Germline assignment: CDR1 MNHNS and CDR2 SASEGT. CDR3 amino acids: CASSEDGGGTQYF. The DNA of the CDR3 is TGTGCCAGCAGTGAGGATGGGGGGGGAACGCAGTATTTT.

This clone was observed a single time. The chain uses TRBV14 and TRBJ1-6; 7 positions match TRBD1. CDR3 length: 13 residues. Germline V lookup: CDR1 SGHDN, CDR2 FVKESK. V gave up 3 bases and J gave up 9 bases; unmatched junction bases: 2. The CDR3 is CASSQTGFSPLHF. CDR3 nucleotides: TGTGCCAGCAGCCAGACAGGGTTTTCACCCCTCCACTTT. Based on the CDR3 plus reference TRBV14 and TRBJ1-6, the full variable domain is EAGVTQFPSHSVIEKGQTVTLRCDPISGHDNLYWYRRVMGKEIKFLLHFVKESKQDESGMPNNRFLAERTGGTYSTLKVQPAELEDSGVYFCASSQTGFSPLHFGNGTRLTVT.